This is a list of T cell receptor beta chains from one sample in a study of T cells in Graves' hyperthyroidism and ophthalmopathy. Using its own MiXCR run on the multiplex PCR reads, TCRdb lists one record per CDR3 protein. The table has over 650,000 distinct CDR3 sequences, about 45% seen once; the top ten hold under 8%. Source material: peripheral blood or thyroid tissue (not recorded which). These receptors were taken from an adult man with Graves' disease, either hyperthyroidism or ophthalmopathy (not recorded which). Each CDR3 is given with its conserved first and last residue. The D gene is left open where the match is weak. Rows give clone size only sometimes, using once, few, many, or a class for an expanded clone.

CDR3 DNA: TGTGCCAGCAGCTTAGGGGGGGTTTCTGGGGCCAACGTCCTGACTTTC
CDR3 protein: CASSLGGVSGANVLTF
J gene: TRBJ2-6
CDR3 length: 16
V gene: TRBV7-3
clone size: many
D gene: TRBD2

CDR3 DNA: TGTGCCAGCAGCGTTGACAGGGCGGGGGATGGCTACACCTTC
CDR3 protein: CASSVDRAGDGYTF
J gene: TRBJ1-2
CDR3 length: 14
V gene: TRBV5-6
clone size: few
D gene: TRBD1

CDR3 DNA: TGTGCCAGCAGCTTAGCTAGCGGGAGTGCAGATACGCAGTATTTT
CDR3 protein: CASSLASGSADTQYF
J gene: TRBJ2-3
CDR3 length: 15
V gene: TRBV13
clone size: -
D gene: TRBD2

CDR3 DNA: TGCAGTGCTAGGACCCCGGGACTTAATAATTCACCCCTCCACTTT
CDR3 protein: CSARTPGLNNSPLHF
J gene: TRBJ1-6
CDR3 length: 15
V gene: TRBV20-1
clone size: few
D gene: -

CDR3 DNA: TGCAGTGCTGGAGAGATTCAAGAGACCCAGTACTTC
CDR3 protein: CSAGEIQETQYF
J gene: TRBJ2-5
CDR3 length: 12
V gene: TRBV20-1
clone size: few
D gene: -

CDR3 DNA: TGTGCCAGTCGCCGAAATTCTAATCAGCCCCAGCATTTT
CDR3 protein: CASRRNSNQPQHF
J gene: TRBJ1-5
CDR3 length: 13
V gene: TRBV19
clone size: many
D gene: -

CDR3 DNA: TGTGCCAGCAGTTACCTAGGAGCCTACGAGCAGTACTTC
CDR3 protein: CASSYLGAYEQYF
J gene: TRBJ2-7
CDR3 length: 13
V gene: TRBV6-5
clone size: -
D gene: -

CDR3 DNA: TGTGCCAGCAGCTTCGTTCCTCGGACAGGGGCCAACGTCCTGACTTTC
CDR3 protein: CASSFVPRTGANVLTF
J gene: TRBJ2-6
CDR3 length: 16
V gene: TRBV19
clone size: -
D gene: -

CDR3 DNA: TGTGCCAGCAGCCCGACAAGCAGGGGGCGATGGACTGAAGCTTTCTTT
CDR3 protein: CASSPTSRGRWTEAFF
J gene: TRBJ1-1
CDR3 length: 16
V gene: TRBV2
clone size: -
D gene: TRBD1

CDR3 DNA: TGCAGTGCCGAAACCAGGGGCACTGAAGCTTTCTTT
CDR3 protein: CSAETRGTEAFF
J gene: TRBJ1-1
CDR3 length: 12
V gene: TRBV20-1
clone size: -
D gene: -

CDR3 DNA: TGTGCCAGCGGAGGCAGGGGAAGCTATGGCTACACCTTC
CDR3 protein: CASGGRGSYGYTF
J gene: TRBJ1-2
CDR3 length: 13
V gene: TRBV2
clone size: many
D gene: -

CDR3 DNA: TGCAGCCCCTACAGGGATGAGGATGGCTACACCTTC
CDR3 protein: CSPYRDEDGYTF
J gene: TRBJ1-2
CDR3 length: 12
V gene: TRBV29-1
clone size: -
D gene: -

CDR3 DNA: TGCGCCAGCAGCTTGGCCTCAGGGGAGCAAGCTTTCTTT
CDR3 protein: CASSLASGEQAFF
J gene: TRBJ1-1
CDR3 length: 13
V gene: TRBV5-1
clone size: few
D gene: -

CDR3 DNA: TGTGCCAGCAGCTTCGGGGGGCAGGGGACGAGGGAGCAGTACTTC
CDR3 protein: CASSFGGQGTREQYF
J gene: TRBJ2-7
CDR3 length: 15
V gene: TRBV7-2
clone size: many
D gene: -

CDR3 DNA: TGTGCCAGCAGGGATCAGGGGCGCTCTGGGGCCAACGTCCTGACTTTC
CDR3 protein: CASRDQGRSGANVLTF
J gene: TRBJ2-6
CDR3 length: 16
V gene: TRBV2
clone size: once
D gene: -

CDR3 DNA: TGTGCCACCAGTGCTAGGGGACGACATAGCAATCAGCCCCAGCATTTT
CDR3 protein: CATSARGRHSNQPQHF
J gene: TRBJ1-5
CDR3 length: 16
V gene: TRBV24-1
clone size: -
D gene: -

CDR3 DNA: TGTTCCAGCAGCTTAGTCCCGGGTTATGGCTACACCTTC
CDR3 protein: CSSSLVPGYGYTF
J gene: TRBJ1-2
CDR3 length: 13
V gene: TRBV11-1
clone size: -
D gene: -

CDR3 DNA: TGTGCCATCAGTGACCCGGGGACAGGTCAAGAGACCCAGTACTTC
CDR3 protein: CAISDPGTGQETQYF
J gene: TRBJ2-5
CDR3 length: 15
V gene: TRBV10-3
clone size: many
D gene: TRBD1

CDR3 DNA: TGTGCTAGTTCCGGGGTTGGCAATCAGCCCCAGCATTTT
CDR3 protein: CASSGVGNQPQHF
J gene: TRBJ1-5
CDR3 length: 13
V gene: TRBV2
clone size: -
D gene: -

CDR3 DNA: TGTGCTAGCAGCGAGTCTGGGGGACAAGAGACCCAGTACTTC
CDR3 protein: CASSESGGQETQYF
J gene: TRBJ2-5
CDR3 length: 14
V gene: TRBV7-7
clone size: many
D gene: -

CDR3 DNA: TGTGCCAGCAGCTACACAGGGCTCCCCTACGAGCAGTACTTC
CDR3 protein: CASSYTGLPYEQYF
J gene: TRBJ2-7
CDR3 length: 14
V gene: TRBV7-9
clone size: many
D gene: -

CDR3 DNA: TGTGCCAGCAGCTCGGACAGGAATCAGCCCCAGCATTTT
CDR3 protein: CASSSDRNQPQHF
J gene: TRBJ1-5
CDR3 length: 13
V gene: TRBV7-9
clone size: many
D gene: TRBD1

CDR3 DNA: TGTGCCAGCAGTTTAAAGGGGTTCCTCTATAATCCACCCCTCCACTTT
CDR3 protein: CASSLKGFLYNPPLHF
J gene: TRBJ1-6
CDR3 length: 16
V gene: TRBV12-3/TRBV12-4
clone size: -
D gene: -

CDR3 DNA: TGTGCCAGCAGTGAAGATGGCAGGGGGACTGAAGCTTTCTTT
CDR3 protein: CASSEDGRGTEAFF
J gene: TRBJ1-1
CDR3 length: 14
V gene: TRBV25-1
clone size: -
D gene: TRBD1

CDR3 DNA: TGCAGCGTTGAGGGTCAGTCTGAAGCTTTCTTT
CDR3 protein: CSVEGQSEAFF
J gene: TRBJ1-1
CDR3 length: 11
V gene: TRBV29-1
clone size: many
D gene: -

CDR3 DNA: TGCAGCGTTGAGACCTACCGACAGGGAAGGTTTAGTTCCTACGAGCAGTACTTC
CDR3 protein: CSVETYRQGRFSSYEQYF
J gene: TRBJ2-7
CDR3 length: 18
V gene: TRBV29-1
clone size: -
D gene: TRBD1

CDR3 DNA: TGTGTCAGTAGTATCAGTCAGGGAAGTAGCAATCAGCCCCAGCATTTT
CDR3 protein: CVSSISQGSSNQPQHF
J gene: TRBJ1-5
CDR3 length: 16
V gene: TRBV19
clone size: once
D gene: -

CDR3 DNA: TGTGCCAGCAGCCAACAGGGGATAGGTGGCTACACCTTC
CDR3 protein: CASSQQGIGGYTF
J gene: TRBJ1-2
CDR3 length: 13
V gene: TRBV7-9
clone size: few
D gene: TRBD1

CDR3 DNA: TGTGCCATCAGTGACGTCGGGATAGCACAACACTACGAGCAGTACTTC
CDR3 protein: CAISDVGIAQHYEQYF
J gene: TRBJ2-7
CDR3 length: 16
V gene: TRBV10-3
clone size: -
D gene: -

CDR3 DNA: TGTGCCACTTCGTCCATGGAGGGGATGACCATATATTTT
CDR3 protein: CATSSMEGMTIYF
J gene: TRBJ1-3
CDR3 length: 13
V gene: TRBV10-3
clone size: -
D gene: -

CDR3 DNA: TGTGCCAGTAGAAAGGGAGGGGAAACTAACTATGGCTACACCTTC
CDR3 protein: CASRKGGETNYGYTF
J gene: TRBJ1-2
CDR3 length: 15
V gene: TRBV19
clone size: -
D gene: -

CDR3 DNA: TGTGCCATCAGTGAGCCAGGGGCGGGGTGGAACGGGGAGCTGTTTTTT
CDR3 protein: CAISEPGAGWNGELFF
J gene: TRBJ2-2
CDR3 length: 16
V gene: TRBV24-1
clone size: -
D gene: -

CDR3 DNA: TGTGCCACTGGGGGGGCCGGGGGCTACACCTTC
CDR3 protein: CATGGAGGYTF
J gene: TRBJ1-2
CDR3 length: 11
V gene: TRBV6-5
clone size: few
D gene: -

CDR3 DNA: TGTGCCAGCAGCTTAGCGGGGACAGGGAAAGTTAGACAGCCCCAGCATTTT
CDR3 protein: CASSLAGTGKVRQPQHF
J gene: TRBJ1-5
CDR3 length: 17
V gene: TRBV7-9
clone size: few
D gene: TRBD1

CDR3 DNA: TGTGCCAGCAGTGAACGACAGGGGGATCAGCCCCAGCATTTT
CDR3 protein: CASSERQGDQPQHF
J gene: TRBJ1-5
CDR3 length: 14
V gene: TRBV6-1
clone size: many
D gene: TRBD1